The rows below give T cell receptor beta chains drawn from one sample of a study of control samples from healthy donors and cancer patients. Assay used: immunoSEQ multiplex PCR; TCRdb lists only in-frame clones, some missing. Among about 3,000 clones, 85% to 95% were seen once, and the ten largest hold around a third. Source material: PBMCs. These TCRs come from a man aged 65 to 85 with lung cancer. Both conserved end residues are part of each CDR3. Each record gives: J gene, D gene, V gene, clone size, CDR3 protein, CDR3 DNA. A D gene is named only where the DNA matches it firmly. A row's size may be missing; if present it is once, few, many or a size class.

>TRBJ2-7|.|TRBV5-4|.
CASSLDGYEQYF
TGTGCCAGCAGCTTAGACGGCTACGAGCAGTACTTC
>TRBJ2-5|.|TRBV14|.
CASSPRGPGETQYF
TGTGCCAGCAGCCCGCGGGGGCCTGGGGAGACCCAGTACTTC
>TRBJ2-1|.|TRBV7-2|.
CASSADSSNYNEQFF
TGTGCCAGCAGCGCGGACAGTTCGAACTACAATGAGCAGTTCTTC
>TRBJ1-1|.|TRBV6-5|.
CASSNQGSTEAFF
TGTGCCAGCAGTAATCAGGGGAGTACTGAAGCTTTCTTT
>TRBJ1-2|.|TRBV6-5|few
CASSYGRLDYGYTF
TGTGCCAGCAGTTATGGCAGGTTGGACTATGGCTACACCTTC
>TRBJ2-3|TRBD1|TRBV10-3|.
CAIRGGRGLTDTQYF
TGTGCCATCAGGGGGGGCAGGGGGCTAACAGATACGCAGTATTTT
>TRBJ2-1|TRBD2|TRBV12-5|.
CASGLGGTRSYNEQFF
TGTGCTAGTGGTTTGGGAGGGACTAGATCCTACAATGAGCAGTTCTTC
>TRBJ1-4|TRBD1|TRBV5-1|.
CASSSGQGDEKLFF
TGCGCCAGCAGCTCCGGACAGGGGGATGAAAAACTGTTTTTT
>TRBJ2-3|TRBD2|TRBV5-6|.
CASSLFGGGPITDTQYF
TGTGCCAGCAGCTTATTCGGGGGAGGGCCGATTACAGATACGCAGTATTTT
>TRBJ2-3|TRBD2|TRBV9|.
CASSVTSGGRDTQYF
TGTGCCAGCAGCGTGACTAGCGGGGGAAGAGATACGCAGTATTTT
>TRBJ2-1|.|TRBV6-2/TRBV6-3|.
CASRPGTRGFNNEQFF
TGTGCCAGCAGGCCTGGGACGAGGGGTTTCAACAATGAGCAGTTCTTC
>TRBJ1-5|TRBD1|TRBV10-2|.
CASRPTGGSNQPQHF
TGCGCCAGCAGACCAACAGGGGGAAGCAATCAGCCCCAGCATTTT
>TRBJ2-2|TRBD1|TRBV7-2|.
CASSLSIRGLTGELFF
TGTGCCAGCAGCTTATCCATTAGGGGGCTCACCGGGGAGCTGTTTTTT
>TRBJ1-1|.|TRBV30|.
CAWSSLVETLF
TGTGCCTGGAGTTCCCTCGTTGAAACCCTCTTT
>TRBJ1-4|.|TRBV3-1/TRBV3-2|.
CASSQDSEKLFF
TGTGCCAGCAGCCAAGATAGTGAAAAACTGTTTTTT
>TRBJ2-5|TRBD2|TRBV7-8|once
CASSPRRLAGGLYQETQYF
TGTGCCAGCAGCCCCCGGCGACTAGCGGGGGGGCTGTACCAAGAGACCCAGTACTTC
>TRBJ2-2|.|TRBV3-1/TRBV3-2|.
CASSLPETGPNTGELFF
TGTGCCAGCAGCCTGCCGGAGACAGGCCCGAACACCGGGGAGCTGTTTTTT
>TRBJ2-6|.|TRBV7-9|.
CASSPLSSSGANVLTF
TGTGCCAGCAGCCCCCTTAGTTCGTCTGGGGCCAACGTCCTGACTTTC
>TRBJ2-6|.|TRBV7-9|.
CASSSMIGTSGANVLTF
TGTGCCAGCAGCTCAATGATTGGGACTTCTGGGGCCAACGTCCTGACTTTC
>TRBJ2-3|.|TRBV24-1|few
CATSESKLPTDTQYF
TGTGCCACCAGTGAATCCAAGCTTCCCACAGATACACAGTATTTT
>TRBJ2-3|.|TRBV5-5|.
CATQANREVAFTDTQYF
TGTGCCACCCAGGCGAACCGAGAAGTCGCATTCACAGATACGCAGTATTTT
>TRBJ2-7|TRBD2|TRBV6-6|.
CASSHTSGGPYEQYF
TGTGCCAGCAGCCACACTAGCGGGGGTCCCTACGAGCAGTACTTC
>TRBJ2-7|.|TRBV5-1|.
CASSPASTGSGNEQYF
TGCGCCAGCAGCCCGGCCTCGACGGGGTCTGGGAACGAGCAGTACTTC
>TRBJ2-3|TRBD2|TRBV10-3|.
CAISAGTTYPTDTQYF
TGTGCCATCAGTGCAGGGACTACATATCCCACAGATACGCAGTATTTT
>TRBJ2-4|TRBD2|TRBV2|.
CASSDLLAELAKNIQYF
TGTGCCAGCAGTGACCTACTAGCGGAACTAGCCAAAAACATTCAGTACTTC
>TRBJ2-7|TRBD1|TRBV3-1/TRBV3-2|.
CASSQGQGAGEQYF
TGTGCCAGCAGCCAAGGACAGGGGGCAGGCGAGCAGTACTTC
>TRBJ1-2|.|TRBV9|.
CASSVGALGSYTF
TGTGCCAGCAGCGTAGGGGCTCTTGGGAGCTACACCTTC
>TRBJ2-7|.|TRBV7-8|.
CASSLGGGAYEQYF
TGTGCCAGCAGCTTAGGAGGGGGGGCCTACGAGCAGTACTTC
>TRBJ2-7|.|TRBV25-1|.
CASSEAGTSALEQYF
TGTGCCAGCAGTGAAGCCGGGACCTCGGCACTCGAGCAGTACTTC
>TRBJ1-1|.|TRBV7-9|.
CASSLGTANTEAFF
TGTGCCAGCAGCTTAGGGACAGCGAACACTGAAGCTTTCTTT
>TRBJ1-4|.|TRBV25-1|.
CASSEFKGADEKLFF
TGTGCCAGCAGTGAATTCAAAGGGGCAGACGAAAAACTGTTTTTT
>TRBJ1-6|.|TRBV7-2|.
CASSLDLVAGRSPLHF
TGTGCCAGCAGCTTAGATTTGGTGGCAGGGCGCTCACCCCTCCACTTT
>TRBJ2-7|.|TRBV5-1|.
CASSLEGRSYEQYF
TGCGCCAGCAGCTTGGAAGGGAGGTCCTACGAGCAGTACTTC
>TRBJ2-1|.|TRBV6-5|few
CASSSIRGGSYNEQFF
TGTGCCAGCAGTTCGATAAGGGGTGGCTCCTACAATGAGCAGTTCTTC
>TRBJ1-1|TRBD1|TRBV18|.
CASSLHRGQANTEAFF
TGTGCCAGCTCACTTCACAGGGGGCAGGCGAACACTGAAGCTTTCTTT
>TRBJ1-2|.|TRBV29-1|few
CSVPGAGQTYGYTF
TGCAGCGTCCCTGGGGCCGGGCAAACCTATGGCTACACCTTC
>TRBJ2-1|.|TRBV28|.
CASSLEQVGDGDEQFF
TGTGCCAGCAGTTTGGAACAGGTCGGCGACGGGGATGAGCAGTTCTTC
>TRBJ2-7|TRBD2|TRBV15|once
CATSTSGGVLYEQYF
TGTGCCACCAGCACTAGCGGGGGCGTTCTGTACGAGCAGTACTTC
>TRBJ1-2|TRBD1|TRBV5-1|.
CASSFQQGAYYGYTF
TGCGCCAGCAGCTTTCAACAGGGGGCGTACTATGGCTACACCTTC
>TRBJ1-4|TRBD1|TRBV15|.
CATSRKTGTVDEKLFF
TGTGCCACCAGCCGGAAGACCGGGACAGTGGATGAAAAACTGTTTTTT
>TRBJ2-7|.|TRBV4-1|large
CASSQAEGHPYEQYF
TGCGCCAGCAGCCAAGCGGAGGGCCACCCTTACGAGCAGTACTTC